This TCR beta chain was identified in a study of T cell repertoires in cytomegalovirus infection. At the level of the study: CMV infection and matching HLA type were both indicated by public TCR beta signatures. General study points: The ex vivo response was dominated by HLA-C-restricted CMV-specific TCR beta clonotypes. Carriers of CMV and the relevant HLA type were discriminated by public TCR beta frequency.

The germline V and J ends were trimmed by 8 bases and 0 bases, with 11 bases remaining between them. The CDR3 runs 15 residues. Germline CDR1 is SGHTA and CDR2 is FQGNSA. This clonotype was counted ten times or more. Its antigen is still unknown. Via MiXCR, TCRdb re-called the reads, giving one row per CDR3 protein. Among around 550,000 distinct CDR3 sequences, roughly 29% were seen once, and the ten largest hold under 15%. The receptor comes from a human donor in good health (CMV status not recorded). Some clones in this sample may be carry-over from other donors' samples. This chain links TRBV7-2 with TRBJ1-6; D perhaps matches TRBD1 (6 bases). Sequencing used PBMCs. CDR3 in DNA: TGTGCCAGCCAGGGGTCGGGCTCCTATAATTCACCCCTCCACTTT. Its protein product is CASQGSGSYNSPLHF.